This T cell receptor (beta chain) was observed in a study of blood T cells in healthy people across ages. The study, taken as a whole, reports: Older individuals had lower TCR beta diversity per million T cells (the decline was roughly linear). Possibly, changes in expanded clonotypes were confounded because donor CMV status was unknown. Since the PBMCs were unsorted, naive and antigen-experienced cells could not be conclusively compared.

It was with a sample-barcoded 5' primer and a J-beta primer mix that a second PCR of about 6 to 12 cycles was run. TCRdb reprocessed the 5' RACE reads with MiXCR, giving one entry per CDR3 protein. Of some 780,000 distinct CDR3 sequences listed, around 50% are singletons. V shed 5 bases and J shed 2 bases, with 16 bases lying between them. CDR3 length: 15 residues. In germline, CDR1 is MGHRA, CDR2 YSYEKL. Regarding this clonotype: Its matching antigen is unknown.

The source material was blood. The origin of this receptor is a man between 35 and 55 years old in good health. The chain combines TRBV4-1 with TRBJ2-7; perhaps TRBD1 as D (6 bases). The CDR3 protein is CASSLRQEGTYEQYF. DNA for the CDR3: TGCGCCAGCAGCTTAAGACAGGAAGGCACCTACGAGCAGTACTTC.